What follows are 14 T cell receptor beta chains derived from one specimen sequenced in a study of Graves' ophthalmopathy and Graves' hyperthyroidism. Amplification from RNA transcripts yielded the TCR beta CDR3 regions. A first-round RT-PCR used HTBI primers, followed by a second-round multiplex PCR. Each CDR3 protein gets one entry after TCRdb re-called the multiplex PCR reads with MiXCR. The sample holds 400,000 to 450,000 distinct CDR3 sequences, roughly 21% seen once. Sequences were obtained from peripheral blood. The receptors shown here come from a woman aged 18-29 years with stable Graves' hyperthyroidism.

This sequence joins TRBV29-1 and TRBJ2-4; 11 bases match TRBD2. In germline, CDR1 is SQVTM, CDR2 ANQGSEA. The CDR3 totals 16 residues. Germline trimming cut 7 bases from V and 4 bases from J; bases unmatched to any gene: 12. CDR3 nucleotide sequence: TGCAGCGCCCGAGGGGTAGCGGGAGGGGGGAAAAACATTCAGTACTTC. Protein product: CSARGVAGGGKNIQYF.

This clonotype occurred many times. The chain combines TRBV2 with TRBJ1-1; D unclear. Germline loops: CDR1 SNHLY, CDR2 FYNNEI. V lost 1 base to trimming and J lost 4 bases, with 7 bases between them. CDR3 length: 13 residues. CDR3 nucleotides: TGTGCCAGCAGTGAAGTAGGCCGCACTGAAGCTTTCTTT. Amino acid sequence: CASSEVGRTEAFF.

This clonotype showed up many times. The chain couples TRBV20-1 to TRBJ1-6, with a possible D match to TRBD1 (6 bases). Trimming cost V 2 bases and J 8 bases, with 10 bases left between them. The CDR3 loop spans 13 amino acids. Germline V gene sequence: CDR1 DFQATT, CDR2 SNEGSKA (reference sequence). The CDR3 DNA is TGCAGTGCTAGATCAACAGGGTATTCACCCCTCCACTTT. As protein: CSARSTGYSPLHF.

This chain connects TRBV11-2 to TRBJ2-3; D gene unclear. The CDR3 spans 11 residues. Germline CDR1 SGHAT, CDR2 FQNNGV. V gave up 1 base and J gave up 4 bases, with 0 bases separating them. DNA for the CDR3: TGTGCCAGCAGCTTAGCAGATACGCAGTATTTT. This codes for CASSLADTQYF.

At least ten counts were recorded for this clonotype. A much more abundant neighbour one base away suggests this may be a read error. Here the CDR3 omits its conserved ending phenylalanine or tryptophan, so a read error is the likely source. DNA for the CDR3: TGTGCTAGTGGCCCTGACAGGAACACTGAAGCTTTCTCT. Translating gives CASGPDRNTEAFS. The chain has TRBV12-5 and TRBJ1-1; tentatively, D is TRBD1 (5 bases). Per germline, CDR1 LGHNT and CDR2 FRNRAP. Deletions cut 6 bases from V and 1 base from J, with 9 bases between. The CDR3 loop spans 13 amino acids.

There are many counts of this clonotype. The J gene is TRBJ2-7, the V gene TRBV5-1; TRBD1 matches 8 bases. CDR1 is SGHRS and CDR2 is YFSETQ in the germline V gene. CDR3 length equals 17 residues. V lost 1 base and J lost 5; bases outside the gene matches: 14. CDR3 residues: CASSLLVTGGLLNEQYF. Here the CDR3 DNA reads TGCGCCAGCAGCTTGCTCGTTACAGGGGGGCTGCTAAACGAGCAGTACTTC.

This clonotype was seen many times. The rearrangement uses TRBV28 and TRBJ2-2, with TRBD1 as a possible D gene (6 bases). The CDR3 runs to 14 residues. V lost 6 bases, J lost 4 bases, and 12 bases lay in between. Germline CDR1 and CDR2: MDHEN and SYDVKM. The CDR3: CASSPGTITGELFF. The CDR3 nucleotides read TGTGCCAGCAGCCCCGGGACAATCACCGGGGAGCTGTTTTTT.

This clonotype was recorded many times. This rearrangement joins TRBV6-1 to TRBJ2-7; D may correspond to TRBD1 or TRBD2 (5 bases each). V lost 4 bases and J 4 bases, leaving 20 bases between the germline ends. This CDR3 is built from 16 residues. The germline V gene has CDR1 MNHNS and CDR2 SASEGT. The CDR3 reads CASSAPGPKWTYEQYF. The CDR3 region has the DNA TGTGCCAGCAGTGCTCCGGGGCCCAAATGGACTTACGAGCAGTACTTC.

This CDR3 is CASSDDPSGTEAFF. The CDR3 coding sequence is TGCGCCAGCAGTGATGACCCCTCGGGCACTGAAGCTTTCTTT. The V and J genes are TRBV10-1 and TRBJ1-1; D is undetermined. CDR1 WNHNN and CDR2 SYGVQD come from the germline V gene (reference sequence). The ends were cut back, 3 bases at V and 4 bases at J, with 12 bases in the middle. This CDR3 comprises 14 residues.

This clonotype was counted between two and nine times. The chain employs TRBV5-1 and TRBJ1-5; no clear D gene. The CDR3 covers 14 residues. Germline lookup yields CDR1 SGHRS and CDR2 YFSETQ. V lost 0 bases and J lost 5, with 9 bases in between. The CDR3 reads CASSLGHGDQPQHF. For the CDR3, the DNA is TGCGCCAGCAGCTTGGGACACGGGGATCAGCCCCAGCATTTT.

The chain uses TRBV2 and TRBJ2-5; 12 bases line up with TRBD2. This CDR3 is built from 17 residues. Germline CDR1 is SNHLY and CDR2 is FYNNEI. The junction had 10 bases not matched to a gene; V was cut back by 7 bases and J by 1 base. CDR3 coding DNA: TGTGCCAGCACCCCAGGACTAGCGGGGACCCCCCAAGAGACCCAGTACTTC. It encodes CASTPGLAGTPQETQYF. Complete variable domain (other parts from reference TRBV2 and TRBJ2-5): EPEVTQTPSHQVTQMGQEVILRCVPISNHLYFYWYRQILGQKVEFLVSFYNNEISEKSEIFDDQFSVERPDGSNFTLKIRSTKLEDSAMYFCASTPGLAGTPQETQYFGPGTRLLVL.

This clonotype showed up many times. The chain couples TRBV12-3 or TRBV12-4 to TRBJ1-2, with D hard to call. The CDR3 contains 15 residues. The V and J ends lost 3 bases and 2 bases respectively, with 13 bases between them. The CDR3 DNA is TGTGCCAGCAGTTTGGGTCAAGTTTACAACTATGGCTACACCTTC. Translation gives CASSLGQVYNYGYTF.

The chain uses TRBV24-1 and TRBJ1-1, with D possibly being TRBD1 (5 bases). Trimming stripped 3 bases from V and 7 bases from J, with 11 bases between. CDR1 is KGHDR, CDR2 SFDVKD, per germline. This CDR3 has 13 residues. For the CDR3, the DNA is TGTGCCACCAGTGATCCGCCCGGGGGTGAAGCTTTCTTT. It codes for CATSDPPGGEAFF.

This clonotype was seen repeatedly, ten times or more. The CDR3 DNA sequence: TGTGCCAGCAGTTTAGGGCAGGGGCCAGGGACTGAAGCTTTCTTT. Translated, it gives CASSLGQGPGTEAFF. This chain joins TRBV12-3 or TRBV12-4 and TRBJ1-1; a possible D gene is TRBD1 (6 bases). CDR3 length: 15 residues. V was cut by 1 base and J by 5 bases, with 14 bases left in between.